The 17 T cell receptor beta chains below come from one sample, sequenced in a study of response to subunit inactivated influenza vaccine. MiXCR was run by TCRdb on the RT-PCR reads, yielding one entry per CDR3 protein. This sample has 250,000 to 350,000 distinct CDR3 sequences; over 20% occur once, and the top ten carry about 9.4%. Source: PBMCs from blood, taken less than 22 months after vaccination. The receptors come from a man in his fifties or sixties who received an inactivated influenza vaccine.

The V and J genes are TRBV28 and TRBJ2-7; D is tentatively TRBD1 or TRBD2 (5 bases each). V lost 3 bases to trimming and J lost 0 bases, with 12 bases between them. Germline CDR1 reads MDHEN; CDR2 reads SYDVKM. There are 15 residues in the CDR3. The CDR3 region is CASSFPGPVSYEQYF. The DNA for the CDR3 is TGTGCCAGCAGTTTCCCGGGGCCAGTCTCCTACGAGCAGTACTTC. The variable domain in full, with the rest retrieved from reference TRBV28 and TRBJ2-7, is DVKVTQSSRYLVKRTGEKVFLECVQDMDHENMFWYRQDPGLGLRLIYFSYDVKMKEKGDIPEGYSVSREKKERFSLILESASTNQTSMYLCASSFPGPVSYEQYFGPGTRLTVT.

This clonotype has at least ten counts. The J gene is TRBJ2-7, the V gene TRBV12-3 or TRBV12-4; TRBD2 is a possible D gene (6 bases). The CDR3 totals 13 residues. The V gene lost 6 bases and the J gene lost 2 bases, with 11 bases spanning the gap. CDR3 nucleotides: TGTGCCAGCAGCGGGGGAAGTGCCTACGAGCAGTACTTC. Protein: CASSGGSAYEQYF.

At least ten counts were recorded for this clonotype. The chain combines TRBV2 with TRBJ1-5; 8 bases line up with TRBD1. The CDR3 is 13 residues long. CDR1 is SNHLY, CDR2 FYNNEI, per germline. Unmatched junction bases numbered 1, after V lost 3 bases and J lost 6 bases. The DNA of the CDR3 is TGTGCCAGCAGTGACAGGGGGCTTCAGCCCCAGCATTTT. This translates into CASSDRGLQPQHF.

The CDR3 nucleotides are TGTGCCAGCAGCCGATGGGACAGTACTTACACTGAAGCTTTCTTT. This encodes CASSRWDSTYTEAFF. The rearrangement joins TRBV3-1 to TRBJ1-1, with TRBD1 matching over 7 bases. The V and J ends lost 4 bases and 3 bases, in that order; junction bases with no gene match: 8. CDR3 length: 15 amino acids. Looked up from germline, CDR1 is LGHDT and CDR2 is YNNKEL (reference sequence).

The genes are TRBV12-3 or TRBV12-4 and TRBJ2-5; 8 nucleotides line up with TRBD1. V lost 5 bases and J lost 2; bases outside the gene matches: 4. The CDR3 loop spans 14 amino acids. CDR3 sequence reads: CASSIGTGQETQYF. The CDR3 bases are TGTGCCAGCAGTATCGGGACAGGTCAAGAGACCCAGTACTTC.

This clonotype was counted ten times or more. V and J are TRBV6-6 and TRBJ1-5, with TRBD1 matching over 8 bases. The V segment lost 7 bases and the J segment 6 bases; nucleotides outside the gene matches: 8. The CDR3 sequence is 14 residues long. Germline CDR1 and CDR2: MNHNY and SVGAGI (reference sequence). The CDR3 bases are TGTGCCAGCATGGGCAGGGGGCGGATTCAGCCCCAGCATTTT. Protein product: CASMGRGRIQPQHF.

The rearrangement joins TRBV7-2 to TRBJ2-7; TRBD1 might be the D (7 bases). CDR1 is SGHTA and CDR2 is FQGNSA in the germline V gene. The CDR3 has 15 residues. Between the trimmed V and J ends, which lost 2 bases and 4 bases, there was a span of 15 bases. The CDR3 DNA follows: TGTGCCAGCAGCTTACGGAGGGGGCGACTATACGAGCAGTACTTC. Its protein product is CASSLRRGRLYEQYF.

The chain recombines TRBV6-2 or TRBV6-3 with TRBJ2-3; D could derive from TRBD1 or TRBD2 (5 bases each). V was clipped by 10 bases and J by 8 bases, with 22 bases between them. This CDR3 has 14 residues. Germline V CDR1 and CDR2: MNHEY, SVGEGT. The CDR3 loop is CATHTAGAAGTQYF. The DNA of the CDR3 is TGTGCCACCCATACCGCTGGGGCTGCGGGTACGCAGTATTTT.

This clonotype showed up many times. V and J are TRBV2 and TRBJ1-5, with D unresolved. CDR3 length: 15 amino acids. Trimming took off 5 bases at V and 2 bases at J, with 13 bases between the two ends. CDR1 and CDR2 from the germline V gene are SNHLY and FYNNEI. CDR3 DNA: TGTGCCAGCAGTCATGACTCGGGCGGCAATCAGCCCCAGCATTTT. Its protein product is CASSHDSGGNQPQHF.

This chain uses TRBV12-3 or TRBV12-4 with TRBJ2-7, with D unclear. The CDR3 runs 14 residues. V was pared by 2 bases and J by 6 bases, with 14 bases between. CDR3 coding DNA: TGTGCCAGCAGTTTAATGGTAGCCCCGGCCGAGCAGTACTTC. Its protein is CASSLMVAPAEQYF.

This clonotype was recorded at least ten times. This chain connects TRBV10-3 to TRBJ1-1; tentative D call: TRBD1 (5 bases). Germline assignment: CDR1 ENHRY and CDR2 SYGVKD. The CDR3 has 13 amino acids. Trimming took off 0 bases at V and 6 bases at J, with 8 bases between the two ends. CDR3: CAISESTGAEAFF. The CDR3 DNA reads TGTGCCATCAGTGAGTCGACGGGGGCTGAAGCTTTCTTT.

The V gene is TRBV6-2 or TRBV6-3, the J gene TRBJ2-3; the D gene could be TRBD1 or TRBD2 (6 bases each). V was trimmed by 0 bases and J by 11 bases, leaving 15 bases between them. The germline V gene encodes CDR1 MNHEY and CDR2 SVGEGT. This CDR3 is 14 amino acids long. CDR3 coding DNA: TGTGCCAGCAGTTACTCGGCGGGGCAGGGGCGGCAGTATTTT. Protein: CASSYSAGQGRQYF.

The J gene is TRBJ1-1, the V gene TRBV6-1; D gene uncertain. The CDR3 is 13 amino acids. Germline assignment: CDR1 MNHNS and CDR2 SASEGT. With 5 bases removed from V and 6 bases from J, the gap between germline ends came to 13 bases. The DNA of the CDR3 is TGTGCCAGCAGTCCTACAGTGATCCCTGAAGCTTTCTTT. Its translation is CASSPTVIPEAFF.

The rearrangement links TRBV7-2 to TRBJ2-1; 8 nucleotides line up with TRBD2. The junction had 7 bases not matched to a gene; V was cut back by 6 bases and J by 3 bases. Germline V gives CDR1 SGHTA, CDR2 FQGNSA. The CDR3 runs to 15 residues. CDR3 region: CASRGSGLDYNEQFF. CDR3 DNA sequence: TGTGCCAGCAGAGGATCGGGACTAGACTACAATGAGCAGTTCTTC. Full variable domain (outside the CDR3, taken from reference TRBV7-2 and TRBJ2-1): GAGVSQSPSNKVTEKGKDVELRCDPISGHTALYWYRQSLGQGLEFLIYFQGNSAPDKSGLPSDRFSAERTGGSVSTLTIQRTQQEDSAVYLCASRGSGLDYNEQFFGPGTRLTVL.

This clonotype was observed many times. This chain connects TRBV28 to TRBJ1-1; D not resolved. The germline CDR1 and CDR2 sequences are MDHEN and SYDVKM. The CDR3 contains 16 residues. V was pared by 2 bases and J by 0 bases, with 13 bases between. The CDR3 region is CASSLVVGRLNTEAFF. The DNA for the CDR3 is TGTGCCAGCAGTTTAGTGGTAGGTAGATTGAACACTGAAGCTTTCTTT.

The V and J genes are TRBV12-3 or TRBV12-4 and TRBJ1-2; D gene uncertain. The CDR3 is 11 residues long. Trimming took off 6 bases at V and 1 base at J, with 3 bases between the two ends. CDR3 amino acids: CASRSNYGYTF. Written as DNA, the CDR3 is TGTGCCAGCAGAAGTAACTATGGCTACACCTTC.

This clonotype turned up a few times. The CDR3 protein is CASSPTLGTYNEQFF. DNA of the CDR3: TGTGCCAGCAGTCCTACACTAGGGACATACAATGAGCAGTTCTTC. The chain employs TRBV28 and TRBJ2-1; D may be TRBD1 (6 bases). Trimming left V 5 bases short and J 4 bases short, with 15 bases between. The CDR3 extends over 15 amino acids. Per the germline V gene, CDR1 is MDHEN and CDR2 is SYDVKM.